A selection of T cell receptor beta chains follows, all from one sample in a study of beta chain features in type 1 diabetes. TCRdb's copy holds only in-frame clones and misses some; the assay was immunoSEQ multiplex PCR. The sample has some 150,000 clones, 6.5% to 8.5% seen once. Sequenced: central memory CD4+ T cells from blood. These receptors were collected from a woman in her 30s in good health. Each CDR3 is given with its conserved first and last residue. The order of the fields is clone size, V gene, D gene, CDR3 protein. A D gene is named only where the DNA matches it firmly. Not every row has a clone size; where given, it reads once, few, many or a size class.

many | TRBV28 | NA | CASRTGSGANVLTF
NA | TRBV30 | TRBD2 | CASTHGAGGRVANEQFF
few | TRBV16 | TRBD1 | CASSHWVVGQGPNQPQHF
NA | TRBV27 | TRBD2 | CASKLAGGFTGELFF
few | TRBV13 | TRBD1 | CASSRRDRVNNYEQYF
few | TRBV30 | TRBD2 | CAWSVGLAGTDTQYF
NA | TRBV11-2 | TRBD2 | CASSPVSGTSIQQQFF
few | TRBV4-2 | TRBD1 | CASSQIGQGGTEAFF
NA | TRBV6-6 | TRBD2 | CASSPSGGRYEQYF
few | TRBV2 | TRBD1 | CASTMTGTLFF
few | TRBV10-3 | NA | CAINREPPDTQYF